The clone carrying this T cell receptor (beta chain) was observed a few times. Its matching antigen is unknown. V shed 5 bases, J shed 2 bases, and the junction held 7 bases outside the gene matches. The CDR3 is 14 amino acids. Germline CDR1 is SQVTM and CDR2 is ANQGSEA. Investigators reverse transcribed all isolated RNA, so they sequenced expressed TCRB transcripts. Libraries were prepared by immunoSEQ multiplex PCR; TCRdb keeps only in-frame clonotypes and omits some of them. The sample lists fewer than 450,000 clones, approximately 12% occurring once. These data come from a study of beta chain features in type 1 diabetes. Findings and limits, study-wide: PCR might show a preference for shorter templates, equally across patients and controls. Moderate but significant shortening of TCRB CDR3s was recorded in all four CD4+ subsets from Type 1 diabetes patients.

Donors underwent one heparinised blood draw, 95 to 150 mL on average. V and J are TRBV29-1 and TRBJ2-3, with 7 bases matching TRBD1. The TCR comes from a woman between 18 and 29 years old with type 1 diabetes. Sequencing was performed on naive CD4+ T cells from blood. Written as DNA, the CDR3 is TGCAGCGTTCGGCGGCAGGGGGTCACAGATACGCAGTATTTT. Translated, it gives CSVRRQGVTDTQYF.